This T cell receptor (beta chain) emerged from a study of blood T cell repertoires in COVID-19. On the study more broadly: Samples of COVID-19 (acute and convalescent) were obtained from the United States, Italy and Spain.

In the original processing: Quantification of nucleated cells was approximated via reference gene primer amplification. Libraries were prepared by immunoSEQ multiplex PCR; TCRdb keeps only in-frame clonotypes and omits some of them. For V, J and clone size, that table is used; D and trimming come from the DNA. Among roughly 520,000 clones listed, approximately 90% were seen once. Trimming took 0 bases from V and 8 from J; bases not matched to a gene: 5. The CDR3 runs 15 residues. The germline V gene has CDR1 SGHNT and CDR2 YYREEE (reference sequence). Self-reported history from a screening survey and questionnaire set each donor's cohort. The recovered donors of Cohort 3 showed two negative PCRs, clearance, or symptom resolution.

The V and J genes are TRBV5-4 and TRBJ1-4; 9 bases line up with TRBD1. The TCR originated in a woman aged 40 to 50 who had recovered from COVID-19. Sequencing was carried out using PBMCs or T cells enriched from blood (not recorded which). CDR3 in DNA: TGTGCCAGCAGCTTGGACAGGGGGCGCGGGGAAAAACTGTTTTTT. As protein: CASSLDRGRGEKLFF. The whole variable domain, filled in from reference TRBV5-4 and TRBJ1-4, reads ETGVTQSPTHLIKTRGQQVTLRCSSQSGHNTVSWYQQALGQGPQFIFQYYREEENGRGNFPPRFSGLQFPNYSSELNVNALELDDSALYLCASSLDRGRGEKLFFGSGTQLSVL.